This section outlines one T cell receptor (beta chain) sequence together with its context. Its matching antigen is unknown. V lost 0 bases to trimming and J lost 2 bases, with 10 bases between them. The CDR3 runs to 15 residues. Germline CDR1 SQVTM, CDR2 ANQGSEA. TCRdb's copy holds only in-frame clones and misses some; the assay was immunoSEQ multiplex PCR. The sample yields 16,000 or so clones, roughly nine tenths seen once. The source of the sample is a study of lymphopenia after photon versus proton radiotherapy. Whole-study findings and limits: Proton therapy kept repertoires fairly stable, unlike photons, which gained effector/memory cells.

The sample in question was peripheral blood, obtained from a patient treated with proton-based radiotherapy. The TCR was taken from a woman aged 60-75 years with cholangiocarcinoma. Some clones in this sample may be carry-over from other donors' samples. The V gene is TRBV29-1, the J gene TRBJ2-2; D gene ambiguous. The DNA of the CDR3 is TGCAGCGTTGAAGATCGACGAGGAAACACCGGGGAGCTGTTTTTT. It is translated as CSVEDRRGNTGELFF.